These 17 T cell receptor beta chains were all obtained from the same sample, sequenced in a study of T cell responses to AZD1222 COVID-19 vaccine. Some clones are missing from TCRdb's copy, which holds only in-frame ones; the method was immunoSEQ multiplex PCR. The profile covers 250,000 to 300,000 clones, with 90% to 95% appearing a single time and around 0.58% taken by the ten largest. Specimen: peripheral blood, collected 28 days after the second AZD1222 dose. Receptors originate from an adult who received the AZD1222 COVID-19 vaccine.

This chain uses TRBV5-4 with TRBJ2-3; 8 bases agree with TRBD2. The CDR3 loop spans 15 amino acids. Germline values: CDR1 SGHNT, CDR2 YYREEE (reference sequence). The V segment lost 0 bases and the J segment 0 bases; nucleotides outside the gene matches: 0. This CDR3 reads CASSLAGGSTDTQYF. The DNA of the CDR3 is TGTGCCAGCAGCTTGGCGGGAGGGAGCACAGATACGCAGTATTTT.

The J gene is TRBJ1-1, the V gene TRBV2, with D perhaps TRBD1 (5 bases). Trimming removed 2 bases from V and 2 bases from J, with 15 bases in between. CDR1 is SNHLY and CDR2 is FYNNEI in the germline V gene. The CDR3 has 16 amino acids. The CDR3 nucleotides are TGTGCCAGCAGTGAATTGGTCTTGGGGGGTAACACTGAAGCTTTCTTT. Protein product: CASSELVLGGNTEAFF.

The chain joins TRBV10-3 to TRBJ1-1; TRBD1 aligns across 7 bases. Per the germline V gene, CDR1 is ENHRY and CDR2 is SYGVKD. The V gene end was trimmed by 4 bases and the J gene end by 5 bases; junction bases not matched to a gene: 7. The CDR3 is 14 amino acids. Here the CDR3 reads CAISVRGRDTEAFF. For the CDR3, the DNA is TGTGCCATCAGTGTTAGGGGGCGAGATACTGAAGCTTTCTTT.

The chain uses TRBV10-3 and TRBJ2-1; D is uncertain. This CDR3 has 13 residues. CDR1 is ENHRY and CDR2 is SYGVKD in the germline V gene. The V and J ends lost 6 bases and 4 bases respectively, with 10 bases between them. CDR3: CAIRDLRYNEQFF. DNA of the CDR3: TGTGCCATCAGGGACCTAAGATACAATGAGCAGTTCTTC.

The chain recombines TRBV19 with TRBJ1-6, with D possibly TRBD1 on 5 matching bases. Trimming removed 3 bases from V and 7 bases from J, with 10 bases in between. The CDR3 totals 14 residues. Germline loops: CDR1 LNHDA, CDR2 SQIVND (reference sequence). CDR3 sequence (DNA): TGTGCCAGTAGTATCGGGACCGAGAATTCACCCCTCCACTTT. Amino acids: CASSIGTENSPLHF.

On this clone itself: Other nucleotide sequences in the sample specify the same CDR3. J is TRBJ2-2 and V is TRBV5-1, with D unclear. The CDR3 has 14 residues. V lost 4 bases and J 5 bases, leaving 12 bases between the germline ends. CDR1 SGHRS and CDR2 YFSETQ come from the germline V gene. CDR3 in DNA: TGCGCCAGCAGCCCCGGATCTAATACCGGGGAGCTGTTTTTT. It translates to CASSPGSNTGELFF.

The chain combines TRBV10-3 with TRBJ2-1; D gene ambiguous. V gave up 9 bases and J gave up 0 bases, with 12 bases separating them. This CDR3 has 14 residues. The germline V gene encodes CDR1 ENHRY and CDR2 SYGVKD. The CDR3 nucleotides are TGTGCCATTTCCGAGACCTCCTCCTACAATGAGCAGTTCTTC. Its protein product is CAISETSSYNEQFF.

The gene calls are TRBV3-1 (or the pseudogene TRBV3-2) and TRBJ2-7; maybe TRBD1 (8 bases). V was trimmed by 1 base and J by 4 bases, leaving 11 bases between them. CDR1 is LGHDT and CDR2 is YNNKEL in the germline V gene (reference sequence). This CDR3 has 14 amino acids. The CDR3 DNA is TGTGCCAGCAGCCAAGTACAGGGGGGGTACGAGCAGTACTTC. Its translation is CASSQVQGGYEQYF.

The chain couples TRBV5-1 to TRBJ2-2, with TRBD1 matching 8 bases. From germline, CDR1 is SGHRS and CDR2 YFSETQ. The CDR3 is 14 amino acids. V gave up 8 bases and J gave up 5 bases; unmatched junction bases: 8. DNA of the CDR3: TGCGCCAGTAACGACAGGGGCGATACCGGGGAGCTGTTTTTT. It specifies CASNDRGDTGELFF.

The genes are TRBV2 and TRBJ1-4; 10 positions agree with TRBD1. Looked up from germline, CDR1 is SNHLY and CDR2 is FYNNEI. V trimming: 6 bases; J trimming: 8 bases; junction bases outside the gene matches: 0. This CDR3 comprises 12 residues. The CDR3 here is CASRTGGEKLFF. In nucleotides, the CDR3 is TGTGCCAGCAGGACAGGGGGCGAAAAACTGTTTTTT.

This clone was counted once. The V call is TRBV4-1, the J call TRBJ2-2, with no clear D. Germline values: CDR1 MGHRA, CDR2 YSYEKL. This CDR3 is built from 14 residues. V gave up 6 bases and J gave up 0 bases, with 8 bases separating them. This CDR3 is CASRRGPNTGELFF. In DNA, the CDR3 is TGCGCCAGCAGAAGAGGCCCGAACACCGGGGAGCTGTTTTTT.

The chain has TRBV3-1 (or the pseudogene TRBV3-2) and TRBJ1-5; D possibly corresponds to TRBD1 (5 bases). With 4 bases removed from V and 1 base from J, the gap between germline ends came to 14 bases. In germline, CDR1 is LGHDT, CDR2 YNNKEL (reference sequence). The CDR3 is 16 amino acids. Here the CDR3 reads CASSRGTPGSNQPQHF. CDR3 nucleotides: TGTGCCAGCAGCCGTGGGACGCCCGGGAGCAATCAGCCCCAGCATTTT.

V and J are TRBV3-1 (or the pseudogene TRBV3-2) and TRBJ1-1; possible D gene TRBD1, 5 bases. V gave up 1 base and J gave up 10 bases, with 10 bases separating them. Germline V gene data show CDR1 as LGHDT and CDR2 as YNNKEL (reference sequence). This CDR3 has 12 amino acids. CDR3 sequence: CASSQGRGAAFF. The DNA for the CDR3 is TGTGCCAGCAGCCAAGGACGAGGGGCAGCTTTCTTT.

The chain joins TRBV10-3 to TRBJ1-2; unclear D gene. This CDR3 region has 14 residues. V lost 2 bases and J 8 bases, leaving 15 bases between the germline ends. Germline values: CDR1 ENHRY, CDR2 SYGVKD. CDR3 residues: CAISEIRTSGGYTF. For the CDR3, the DNA is TGTGCCATCAGTGAGATACGGACGTCTGGGGGCTACACCTTC.

This clone was observed a few times. This chain connects TRBV3-1 (or the pseudogene TRBV3-2) to TRBJ1-2; 8 positions match TRBD1. Germline V gene data show CDR1 as LGHDT and CDR2 as YNNKEL (reference sequence). V lost 4 bases to trimming and J lost 5 bases; unmatched junction nucleotides: 3. The CDR3 loop spans 13 amino acids. DNA of the CDR3: TGTGCCAGCAGCCCGGGACAGGATTATGGCTACACCTTC. Translation gives CASSPGQDYGYTF.

The chain links TRBV10-3 to TRBJ2-7; D perhaps matches TRBD1 (5 bases). The V and J ends lost 5 bases and 3 bases respectively, with 8 bases between them. Germline V gene lookup returns CDR1 ENHRY and CDR2 SYGVKD. This CDR3 spans 12 amino acids. The CDR3 nucleotides read TGTGCCATCAGTCCCCAGGGCTACGAGCAGTACTTC. This encodes CAISPQGYEQYF.

J is TRBJ1-2 and V is TRBV28, with 7 nucleotides matching TRBD1. Germline trimming cut 5 bases from V and 4 bases from J; bases unmatched to any gene: 7. The CDR3 runs 14 residues. CDR1 and CDR2 from the germline V gene are MDHEN and SYDVKM. The CDR3 bases are TGTGCCAGCAGTAGAAATGACAGGGTCTATGGCTACACCTTC. It translates to CASSRNDRVYGYTF.